This T cell receptor beta chain emerged from a study of early T cells in non-severe SARS-CoV-2 infection. In the study overall: RNA in bulk from unsorted whole blood was sequenced, and chains were unpaired.

Individual cDNA molecules received unique molecular identifiers. One entry per CDR3 protein, called by TCRdb with MiXCR from the 5' RACE reads. The data show about 58,000 distinct CDR3 sequences, approximately 12% seen once. Worth noting for this clonotype: As yet, its antigen is unknown.

Study-level points and caveats: Clonotype matching in VDJdb favored anti-spike CD8 responses and did not capture private and CD4 specificities.

Germline V gene sequence: CDR1 SGHVS, CDR2 FNYEAQ. CDR3 size: 13 residues. Trimming removed 5 bases at V and 5 bases at J, with 12 bases between. This clonotype originated in an adult who was a healthcare worker with PCR-confirmed SARS-CoV-2 infection or an uninfected control (not recorded which). The donor label of this sample is uncertain. The chain links TRBV7-6 to TRBJ2-5; D may be TRBD1 (5 bases). Sequenced material: whole blood, taken at baseline. CDR3 loop: CASSVRVSETQYF. The CDR3 DNA reads TGTGCCAGCAGCGTCAGGGTTAGCGAGACCCAGTACTTC.